This TCR beta chain was retrieved from a study of cytomegalovirus exposure and HLA in healthy donors. This CDR3 region has 14 residues. From germline, CDR1 is LNHDA and CDR2 SQIVND (reference sequence). The V gene lost 5 bases and the J gene lost 3 bases, with 10 bases spanning the gap. As regards this clone: Its antigen is unknown.

The PCR contained 60 Vbeta and 13 Jbeta primers. Sequencing was performed with immunoSEQ multiplex PCR; in TCRdb, only in-frame clones are kept and a portion is missing. The top ten hold about 1.8% of the sample, which has about 130,000 clones, 65% to 80% seen once. When sampled, the donors appeared nominally healthy, though they likely had unrecorded immune exposures. General observations from the study: In a later analysis, V- and J-gene trimming of beta chains associated with a DCLRE1C missense variant, replicated independently.

The chain has TRBV19 and TRBJ1-4; D unclear. Sequenced material: PBMCs. The clonotype comes from a woman aged 40-49 years in good health and CMV-seronegative. The CDR3 here is CASSWRRSNEKLFF. CDR3 DNA: TGTGCCAGTAGTTGGAGACGGTCTAATGAAAAACTGTTTTTT.